Presented here are 13 T cell receptor beta chains from one specimen sequenced in a study of shared clonotypes between healthy human individuals. As defined, naive CD8 cells were CD45RO-negative and positively selected for CCR7, with terminally differentiated effector memory CD45RA+ cells excluded. Only in-frame clones appear in the TCRdb table, and some are missing; sequencing was by immunoSEQ multiplex PCR. The sample has nearly 2 million clones; less than 95% are singletons. Sample: naive CD8+ T cells sorted from blood. These receptors originate from a young man in good health.

This clone was seen just once. DNA of the CDR3: TGCGCCAGCAGCTTGGGACAGCCAGATACGCAGTATTTT. Encoded protein: CASSLGQPDTQYF. V usage is TRBV5-1 and J usage is TRBJ2-3, with D tentatively TRBD1 (5 bases). The CDR3 sequence is 13 residues long. Trimming took 0 bases from V and 4 from J, leaving 6 bases between them. The germline CDR1 and CDR2 sequences are SGHRS and YFSETQ. Full variable domain (outside the CDR3, taken from reference TRBV5-1 and TRBJ2-3): KAGVTQTPRYLIKTRGQQVTLSCSPISGHRSVSWYQQTPGQGLQFLFEYFSETQRNKGNFPGRFSGRQFSNSRSEMNVSTLELGDSALYLCASSLGQPDTQYFGPGTRLTVL.

This sequence joins TRBV7-9 and TRBJ2-5; D gene uncertain. Trimming took 4 bases from V and 1 from J, leaving 16 bases between them. The germline gives CDR1 SEHNR, CDR2 FQNEAQ (reference sequence). The CDR3 runs to 16 residues. CDR3 bases: TGTGCCAGCAGCTCTACGCGTCTCGGAGTCCAAGAGACCCAGTACTTC. Its protein product is CASSSTRLGVQETQYF.

This chain uses TRBV6-5 with TRBJ2-7; weak D call: TRBD1 (6 bases). Trimming stripped 6 bases from V and 6 bases from J, with 12 bases between. Germline V gene lookup returns CDR1 MNHEY and CDR2 SVGAGI. The CDR3 has 12 amino acids. Here the CDR3 reads CASRDLGGEQYF. The CDR3 DNA reads as TGTGCCAGCAGGGACTTAGGGGGCGAGCAGTACTTC.

The chain is built from TRBV2 and TRBJ1-3; D gene uncertain. There are 19 residues in the CDR3. Trimming pared 1 base from V and 0 bases from J, leaving 19 bases between. From germline, CDR1 is SNHLY and CDR2 FYNNEI. The CDR3 loop reads CASSEVGMAGSGSGNTIYF. The CDR3 DNA reads TGTGCCAGCAGTGAAGTTGGCATGGCGGGATCGGGCTCTGGAAACACCATATATTTT.

This rearrangement joins TRBV30 to TRBJ2-3; perhaps TRBD2 as D (7 bases). The CDR3 sequence is 13 residues long. CDR1 is GTSNPN, CDR2 SVGIG, per germline (reference sequence). V lost 1 base to trimming and J lost 11 bases, with 16 bases between them. The CDR3 sequence: CAWSEGGGFKQYF. In DNA form, the CDR3 reads TGTGCCTGGAGTGAAGGGGGAGGGTTTAAGCAGTATTTT.

About this clone itself: The same CDR3 can be traced to other DNA sequences in this sample. The rearrangement links TRBV19 to TRBJ1-2; D remains ambiguous. Between the trimmed V and J ends, which lost 5 bases and 0 bases, there was a span of 7 bases. The CDR3 consists of 13 residues. CDR1 and CDR2 (germline): LNHDA, SQIVND (reference sequence). DNA for the CDR3: TGTGCCAGTAGTCCAACAGCTAACTATGGCTACACCTTC. Translated, it gives CASSPTANYGYTF.

The chain recombines TRBV27 with TRBJ2-3, with 9 bases aligning to TRBD1. V lost 5 bases and J lost 2; bases outside the gene matches: 5. The germline V gene has CDR1 MNHEY and CDR2 SMNVEV (reference sequence). CDR3 length equals 15 residues. In DNA, the CDR3 is TGTGCCAGCAGTCTCGGGACAGGGACCACAGATACGCAGTATTTT. It specifies CASSLGTGTTDTQYF.

This rearrangement joins TRBV6-1 to TRBJ2-1; possibly TRBD1 for D (5 bases). Germline-derived CDR1 and CDR2 are MNHNS and SASEGT. The CDR3 has 16 amino acids. Trimming removed 2 bases from V and 0 bases from J, with 11 bases in between. The CDR3 loop reads CASSENGRASYNEQFF. DNA for the CDR3: TGTGCCAGCAGTGAAAACGGCAGGGCCTCCTACAATGAGCAGTTCTTC.

This clone was picked up one time. V gene TRBV19 combines with J gene TRBJ1-4, with D uncertain. Germline CDR1 and CDR2: LNHDA and SQIVND (reference sequence). The length of the CDR3 is 14 residues. V lost 3 bases and J 5 bases, leaving 10 bases between the germline ends. For the CDR3, the DNA is TGTGCCAGTAGTATGTGGGCAGAAAATGAAAAACTGTTTTTT. Translating it yields CASSMWAENEKLFF.

The gene calls are TRBV11-2 and TRBJ2-3, with TRBD1 matching over 9 bases. Germline CDR1 reads SGHAT; CDR2 reads FQNNGV. The CDR3 is 15 residues long. V gave up 5 bases and J gave up 1 base; unmatched junction bases: 4. CDR3: CASSTWDRGTDTQYF. The DNA of the CDR3 is TGTGCCAGCAGCACCTGGGACAGGGGCACAGATACGCAGTATTTT.

The chain has TRBV7-9 and TRBJ2-1; D unresolved. Between the trimmed V and J ends, which lost 5 bases and 0 bases, there was a span of 11 bases. This CDR3 has 15 amino acids. CDR1 and CDR2 from the germline V gene are SEHNR and FQNEAQ (reference sequence). CDR3 DNA sequence: TGTGCCAGCAGCCGTACTACCTTCTCCTACAATGAGCAGTTCTTC. The encoded protein is CASSRTTFSYNEQFF.

V gene TRBV28 combines with J gene TRBJ2-7; the D is unclear. The germline CDR1 and CDR2 sequences are MDHEN and SYDVKM. Trimming removed 8 bases at V and 4 bases at J, with 18 bases between. The CDR3 runs to 14 residues. The CDR3 spells CASAGLFVSYEQYF. The CDR3 DNA follows: TGTGCCAGCGCCGGGCTTTTCGTTTCTTACGAGCAGTACTTC. The whole variable domain, filled in from reference TRBV28 and TRBJ2-7, reads DVKVTQSSRYLVKRTGEKVFLECVQDMDHENMFWYRQDPGLGLRLIYFSYDVKMKEKGDIPEGYSVSREKKERFSLILESASTNQTSMYLCASAGLFVSYEQYFGPGTRLTVT.

The rearrangement joins TRBV21-1 to TRBJ2-1; the table calls TRBD2, which could not be checked here. TRBV21-1 is annotated as a pseudogene. CDR3 length equals 21 residues. In nucleotides, the CDR3 is TGTGCCAGCAGCCACCCGGGACTAGCGGGAGAGCACCATCACCGATACAATGAGCAGTTCTTC. It specifies CASSHPGLAGEHHHRYNEQFF.